This TCR beta chain was obtained from a study of control samples from healthy donors and cancer patients. The table came from immunoSEQ multiplex PCR; TCRdb's copy has only in-frame clones and leaves some out. The repertoire holds 100,000 to 150,000 clones, with roughly 91% as singletons. This clonotype was sampled from a man between 35 and 55 years old in good health. Material for sequencing was blood.

The CDR3 spells CASSGVASTEAFF. The CDR3 nucleotides are TGTGCCAGTAGTGGTGTGGCAAGCACTGAAGCTTTCTTT. The rearrangement links TRBV19 to TRBJ1-1, with D unresolved. V lost 5 bases, J lost 4 bases, and 11 bases lay in between. The CDR3 runs to 13 residues. Per germline, CDR1 LNHDA and CDR2 SQIVND (reference sequence).